This T cell receptor beta chain stems from a study of blood T cell repertoires in COVID-19. With 10 bases removed from V and 4 bases from J, the gap between germline ends came to 17 bases. Germline values: CDR1 MDHEN, CDR2 SYDVKM. The CDR3 is made up of 14 amino acids. Sequencing used immunoSEQ multiplex PCR; TCRdb keeps in-frame clones, though not all of them. Of 250,000 to 300,000 clones in the sample, roughly nine tenths were seen once. Sequenced sample: peripheral blood. This sequence originates from a middle-aged woman who had recovered from COVID-19. This chain links TRBV28 with TRBJ1-3; possible D gene TRBD1, 6 bases. The CDR3, as DNA: TGTGCCACCGAAACAGGGTCCGCCGGAAACACCATATATTTT. Residues: CATETGSAGNTIYF.